This T cell receptor beta chain stems from a study of T cell repertoires in cytomegalovirus infection. The wider study: TCR beta signatures that were public indicated CMV infection and matching HLA type.

The study, taken as a whole, reports: Dominating the ex vivo response were TCR beta clonotypes that were CMV-specific and HLA-C-restricted.

Germline V CDR1 and CDR2: SGHVS, FQNEAQ. The V end lost 0 bases, the J end lost 0 bases, and 14 bases lay between the germline ends. CDR3 size: 17 residues. This clonotype was counted many times. The target antigen is unknown. TCRdb used MiXCR to reprocess the reads, holding one entry per CDR3 protein. The sample records about 100,000 distinct CDR3 sequences, about 15% being singletons. This sequence was found in a human donor in good health (CMV status not recorded). Some clones in this sample may be carry-over from other donors' samples. This chain connects TRBV7-8 to TRBJ1-1; D not certain. Sample: PBMCs. The CDR3 nucleotides are TGTGCCAGCAGCTTAGCGGGGTACGGCCGCTTGAACACTGAAGCTTTCTTT. Encoded protein: CASSLAGYGRLNTEAFF.